Detailed here is one T cell receptor beta chain. Its specificity is unknown. V lost 4 bases and J lost 4, with 5 bases in between. CDR3 length: 12 residues. Germline V CDR1 and CDR2: SGHTA, FQGNSA. This sample is drawn from a study of T-cell reconstitution after alpha-beta-depleted transplantation in children. Preparation of the TCRbeta library involved a method that used unique molecular identifiers. TCRdb reprocessed the PCR reads via MiXCR and lists one record per CDR3 protein. This table has some 140,000 distinct CDR3 sequences, roughly 10% appearing once. Overall study results and limits: Several hundred expanded graft clones reportedly were the source of alpha-beta T cells about two months after transplant. Diversity and T-cell counts at one year after transplant derived mostly from new T cells. Surviving recipient T cells and thymic progenitors accounted for the high day-60 TCRbeta diversity observed in some patients.

The chain carries TRBV7-2 and TRBJ1-5; D ambiguous. The starting material was PBMCs, mostly from graft donor cells, obtained 180 days after TCRalphabeta/CD19-depleted stem cell transplant. This TCR was recovered from a girl in the first two years of life who had a stem cell transplant for combined immunodeficiency, so the T cells may come from the graft donor. DNA for the CDR3: TGTGCCAGCAGCTGGAGTAATCAGCCCCAGCATTTT. This encodes CASSWSNQPQHF.